This T cell receptor (beta chain) was recovered during a study of blood T cell repertoires in COVID-19 (dated by TCRdb to the early 2020s). For context, the study as a whole: Collaborator samples came from the United States, Italy and Spain and covered acute and convalescent phases of COVID-19. Subjects who had been exposed to COVID-19, were actively infected with it, or had recovered from it provided the deeply sampled blood TCRbeta repertoires that made up the dataset. Nearly every sample came with metadata listing a de-identified subject ID, COVID-19 status, age in years and sex. HLA class I and class II types, where available, came from metadata supplied by the sample provider rather than from assay-based typing. The samples were drawn from the first 160 participants of the ongoing ImmuneRACE study and from some 1,300 subjects provided by 6 global collaborators. The material from the prospective study consisted of cDNA or gDNA derived from T cells, B-cell-depleted T cells, or PBMCs. The repertoires were released in a freely available public database intended as a resource for research on the immune response to SARS-CoV-2.

General conclusions and limits of the study: How much clinical and demographic metadata was included differed by source and by participant, and the metadata was provided uncurated.

TCRbeta CDR3 regions were amplified from genomic DNA using the immunoSEQ Assay, a bias-controlled multiplex PCR. For the original study's pipeline: The number of nucleated cells in each sample was estimated from the amplification of reference gene primers within the assay. To quantify the absolute abundance of each unique TCRbeta CDR3 rearrangement, sequence reads were collapsed and filtered. For each sample, productive Simpson clonality was calculated as the square root of Simpson's diversity index across productive rearrangements. TCRdb obtained this table from immuneACCESS and retained in-frame rearrangements with V and J assigned. These tables miss some clones; where compared with another copy, unresolved V genes account for less than half of the shortfall, and the remainder is unexplained. Clone size and the V and J calls come from that table; the DNA yielded D and trimming. Within this sample are roughly 68,000 clones, with approximately 90% of them counted one time only. Of the sample, approximately 6.7% falls within the top ten clones.

The CDR3 has 14 amino acids, counting the end cysteine and phenylalanine. Only the CDR3 DNA is retained, 42 bases long and in frame from the first base. CDR1 MNHNY and CDR2 SVGAGI are derived from the germline V gene (reference sequence). The germline ends are 14 bases apart after V is trimmed by 5 bases and J by 6 bases. The collaborating institutions used their own protocols to collect whole blood in K2EDTA tubes. Collaborator samples were shipped for TCRbeta analysis as frozen whole blood, isolated PBMCs, or DNA extracted from either sample type. Note on this clone: Its antigen is not yet known. Per-nucleotide qualities are absent, and no much larger clonotype sits a single base away.

What was sequenced was peripheral blood. The sequence came from a woman aged 80 or older with active COVID-19. The V and J segments used are TRBV6-6 and TRBJ1-5; TRBD1 could be the D gene, as 6 bases match. The nucleotide sequence reads TGTGCCAGCAGTCCCGGCAGGGGCGGTCAGCCCCAGCATTTT. It encodes CASSPGRGGQPQHF.